Below are 4 T cell receptor beta chains sequenced from a single sample in a study of T cell responses to AZD1222 COVID-19 vaccine. Repertoires were generated with immunoSEQ multiplex PCR, while TCRdb's copy carries only in-frame clones and drops some. Among 180,000 or so clones, roughly 91% were seen once, and the ten largest hold around 1.9%. The sequences come from peripheral blood, collected 28 days after the second AZD1222 dose. Every receptor here comes from an adult who received the AZD1222 COVID-19 vaccine.

This chain uses TRBV24-1 with TRBJ2-3; a possible D gene is TRBD2 (6 bases). This CDR3 has 15 residues. Trimming took off 3 bases at V and 0 bases at J, with 9 bases between the two ends. Germline V gene lookup returns CDR1 KGHDR and CDR2 SFDVKD. CDR3 nucleotide sequence: TGTGCCACCAGTGATGCGGGACGGAGCACAGATACGCAGTATTTT. Amino acid sequence: CATSDAGRSTDTQYF.

V gene TRBV6-5 combines with J gene TRBJ2-7, with 10 bases identical to TRBD2. The trim removed 5 bases at V and 2 bases at J, leaving 3 bases unmatched. This CDR3 is built from 14 residues. Germline CDR1 is MNHEY and CDR2 is SVGAGI. Here the CDR3 reads CASSLAGATYEQYF. As DNA, the CDR3 is TGTGCCAGCAGTCTAGCGGGGGCGACCTACGAGCAGTACTTC.

The rearrangement uses TRBV28 and TRBJ2-7; 7 nucleotides align to TRBD1. Per germline, CDR1 MDHEN and CDR2 SYDVKM. The CDR3 runs 13 residues. The V and J ends lost 3 bases and 3 bases, in that order; junction bases with no gene match: 2. CDR3 in amino acids: CASSFRQGYEQYF. The CDR3 DNA sequence: TGTGCCAGCAGTTTTAGACAGGGCTACGAGCAGTACTTC.

The V gene is TRBV27, the J gene TRBJ2-1; perhaps TRBD2 as D (7 bases). The germline V gene encodes CDR1 MNHEY and CDR2 SMNVEV (reference sequence). There are 16 residues in the CDR3. The V end was cut by 7 bases, the J end by 2 bases, with 18 bases between. The chain's CDR3 is CASNRLGGATYNEQFF. The CDR3 DNA reads as TGTGCCAGCAACCGACTGGGGGGGGCGACCTACAATGAGCAGTTCTTC.